This T cell receptor beta chain originates from a study of T cell responses to AZD1222 COVID-19 vaccine. Notes on the study in general: Clonal diversity was possibly underestimated, and white British individuals and females predominated among donors. Across the whole spike, CD4 TCRs peaked at regions 160-218 and 743-854.

Concerning this clone: Its cognate antigen is unknown.

The CDR3 is 15 residues long. V shed 3 bases and J 5 bases; nucleotides not matched to a gene: 1. The germline gives CDR1 MNHEY, CDR2 SMNVEV (reference sequence). Profiled with immunoSEQ multiplex PCR; TCRdb holds only in-frame clones, not every one. Of some 130,000 clones listed, roughly 90% are singletons. The analysis combined second doses at about 4 or about 12 weeks. The V call is TRBV27, the J call TRBJ2-5; TRBD2 agrees at 15 bases. This material consisted of peripheral blood, taken 28 days after the second AZD1222 dose. This TCR derives from an adult who received the AZD1222 COVID-19 vaccine. The DNA of the CDR3 is TGTGCCAGCAGTTTGGGGACTAGCGGGAGGGAGACCCAGTACTTC. This codes for CASSLGTSGRETQYF.